What follows are 32 T cell receptor beta chains derived from one specimen sequenced in a study of cytomegalovirus exposure and HLA in healthy donors. Primers included in the PCR were 60 Vbeta and 13 Jbeta primers. Generated by immunoSEQ multiplex PCR, the TCRdb table keeps only in-frame clones and is missing some. Of around 190,000 clones listed, roughly 8.7% were seen once; the top ten hold 1% to 1.5%. Material for sequencing was PBMCs. The receptors originated from a woman aged 30 to 39 in good health and CMV-seropositive.

The chain recombines TRBV6-5 with TRBJ2-1; tentatively, D is TRBD2 (5 bases). The length of the CDR3 is 15 residues. In germline, CDR1 is MNHEY, CDR2 SVGAGI. V was clipped by 7 bases and J by 7 bases, with 20 bases between them. CDR3 sequence: CASTGSGRVRNEQFF. The CDR3 DNA reads TGTGCCAGCACTGGTTCGGGAAGGGTAAGGAATGAGCAGTTCTTC.

This sequence joins TRBV7-6 and TRBJ1-1; 9 positions agree with TRBD1. In germline, CDR1 is SGHVS, CDR2 FNYEAQ. The V and J ends lost 1 base and 4 bases, in that order; junction bases with no gene match: 4. The CDR3 consists of 15 residues. CDR3 residues: CASSLVGTGITEAFF. CDR3 DNA sequence: TGTGCCAGCAGCTTAGTAGGGACAGGGATCACTGAAGCTTTCTTT.

This clone was seen more than once but under ten times. V gene TRBV7-3 combines with J gene TRBJ2-5; TRBD2 matches at 10 bases. Trimming took 2 bases from V and 0 from J; bases not matched to a gene: 6. Germline CDR1 SGHTA, CDR2 FQGTGA. CDR3 size: 17 residues. The CDR3 region is CASSLLEREGDQETQYF. In nucleotides, the CDR3 is TGTGCCAGCAGCTTACTTGAGCGGGAGGGGGACCAAGAGACCCAGTACTTC.

In this sample, this clone turned up a few times. This sequence joins TRBV5-1 and TRBJ2-7; the match to TRBD1 covers 9 bases. The CDR3 spans 14 residues. Germline V gene lookup returns CDR1 SGHRS and CDR2 YFSETQ. V lost 4 bases, J lost 5 bases, and 7 bases stayed unmatched. CDR3 loop: CASSGRDRAHEQYF. DNA for the CDR3: TGCGCCAGCAGCGGGAGGGACAGGGCGCACGAGCAGTACTTC.

This clone appeared a few times. The CDR3 loop reads CASSTGLAGVNEQFF. The CDR3 DNA sequence: TGCGCCAGCAGCACTGGACTAGCGGGAGTCAATGAGCAGTTCTTC. The rearrangement links TRBV5-1 to TRBJ2-1; 13 bases line up with TRBD2. Germline values: CDR1 SGHRS, CDR2 YFSETQ. Trimming at V came to 4 bases and at J to 6 bases, leaving 4 bases not matched to a gene. The CDR3 has 15 amino acids.

The gene calls are TRBV14 and TRBJ2-7; D gene unclear. This CDR3 is 12 amino acids long. The V end lost 2 bases, the J end lost 4 bases, and 6 bases lay between the germline ends. The germline V gene encodes CDR1 SGHDN and CDR2 FVKESK. CDR3 DNA sequence: TGTGCCAGCAGCCAAAACAATTACGAGCAGTACTTC. This codes for CASSQNNYEQYF.

The CDR3, as DNA: TGCAGCGTAAACAGGGGGCTGGTAACTGAGCAGTTCTTC. This codes for CSVNRGLVTEQFF. The chain recombines TRBV29-1 with TRBJ2-1, with 9 bases that match TRBD1. This CDR3 spans 13 amino acids. Germline loops: CDR1 SQVTM, CDR2 ANQGSEA. V lost 6 bases to trimming and J lost 9 bases; unmatched junction nucleotides: 9.

This clone has more than one count but fewer than ten. The V and J genes are TRBV6-5 and TRBJ1-1, with 7 nucleotides matching TRBD1. After removal of 6 bases from V and 3 bases from J, the junction contained 4 bases not matched to a gene. The CDR3 spans 13 residues. CDR1 MNHEY and CDR2 SVGAGI come from the germline V gene. CDR3: CASRIQGYTEAFF. The CDR3 DNA is TGTGCCAGCAGGATACAGGGGTACACTGAAGCTTTCTTT.

This clone was detected only a few times. The chain links TRBV20-1 to TRBJ2-7, with D hard to call. The CDR3 runs 11 residues. Germline V gene data show CDR1 as DFQATT and CDR2 as SNEGSKA (reference sequence). Trimming took 0 bases from V and 6 from J, leaving 6 bases between them. The CDR3 DNA reads as TGCAGTGCTAGAGATCTCGGCGAGCAGTACTTC. This codes for CSARDLGEQYF.

The J gene is TRBJ2-5, the V gene TRBV15; D remains ambiguous. The J call is doubtful: the DNA matches TRBJ2-7 better. This CDR3 has 15 residues. The V gene's germline CDR1 is LNHNV and CDR2 YYDKDF (reference sequence). The CDR3 here is CATSRDPQPDYEQYF. Written as DNA, the CDR3 is TGTGCCACCAGCAGAGATCCCCAGCCAGACTACGAGCAGTACTTC.

This rearrangement joins TRBV9 to TRBJ2-1; TRBD2 might be the D (6 bases). Trimming stripped 0 bases from V and 1 base from J, with 11 bases between. The CDR3 loop spans 16 amino acids. The germline gives CDR1 SGDLS, CDR2 YYNGEE. This chain's CDR3 is CASSVVSGWSYNEQFF. In nucleotides, the CDR3 is TGTGCCAGCAGCGTAGTAAGCGGGTGGTCCTACAATGAGCAGTTCTTC.

This clone has more than one count but fewer than ten. The V and J genes are TRBV19 and TRBJ1-1; tentatively, D is TRBD1 (6 bases). The CDR3 covers 15 residues. CDR1 LNHDA and CDR2 SQIVND come from the germline V gene (reference sequence). The V gene lost 7 bases and the J gene lost 0 bases, with 15 bases spanning the gap. CDR3 amino acids: CASKGMDSLNTEAFF. CDR3 in DNA: TGTGCCAGTAAGGGAATGGACAGCTTGAACACTGAAGCTTTCTTT.

This clone was seen only a few times. The V call is TRBV19, the J call TRBJ2-7; D is possibly TRBD1 (6 bases). V was shortened by 3 bases and J by 3 bases, with 15 bases between the two germline ends. The CDR3 sequence is 15 residues long. Per germline, CDR1 LNHDA and CDR2 SQIVND (reference sequence). CDR3 DNA sequence: TGTGCCAGTAGTATGGGGGCAGGGTTGGTCTACGAGCAGTACTTC. It is translated as CASSMGAGLVYEQYF.

There are a few counts of this clone. The chain has TRBV6-1 and TRBJ1-1; the D gene is possibly TRBD1 (6 bases). In germline, CDR1 is MNHNS, CDR2 SASEGT. CDR3 size: 13 residues. V lost 6 bases and J 0 bases, leaving 8 bases between the germline ends. The CDR3 sequence: CASRGQMNTEAFF. Written as DNA, the CDR3 is TGTGCCAGCAGAGGACAGATGAACACTGAAGCTTTCTTT.

The chain combines TRBV2 with TRBJ2-1, with 12 bases aligning to TRBD1. The CDR3 covers 15 residues. The ends lost 8 bases at V and 9 bases at J; junction bases unmatched: 11. The germline CDR1 and CDR2 sequences are SNHLY and FYNNEI. As DNA, the CDR3 is TGTGCCAGCGGCCGGGACAGGGGGCGCGTGGGTGAGCAGTTCTTC. Its translation is CASGRDRGRVGEQFF. Looking up the rest from reference TRBV2 and TRBJ2-1 gives the full variable domain: EPEVTQTPSHQVTQMGQEVILRCVPISNHLYFYWYRQILGQKVEFLVSFYNNEISEKSEIFDDQFSVERPDGSNFTLKIRSTKLEDSAMYFCASGRDRGRVGEQFFGPGTRLTVL.

The V and J genes are TRBV6-1 and TRBJ2-7; TRBD2 matches 7 bases. CDR3 size: 14 residues. CDR1 is MNHNS and CDR2 is SASEGT in the germline V gene. V lost 3 bases, J lost 5 bases, and 7 bases stayed unmatched. The chain's CDR3 is CASSEGKGGDEQYF. The CDR3 DNA follows: TGTGCCAGCAGTGAGGGGAAGGGAGGGGACGAGCAGTACTTC.

This clone showed up just a few times. The gene calls are TRBV5-6 and TRBJ2-5; 13 nucleotides line up with TRBD2. J was trimmed by 5 bases and V by 2 bases; bases with no gene match: 3. Germline-derived CDR1 and CDR2 are SGHDT and YYEEEE. The CDR3 runs to 15 residues. CDR3: CASSLLAGGRETQYF. CDR3 DNA: TGTGCCAGCAGCTTACTAGCGGGAGGGCGGGAGACCCAGTACTTC.

This clone was observed a handful of times. This chain links TRBV7-3 with TRBJ1-1; 7 bases fit TRBD1. V was pared by 5 bases and J by 0 bases, with 3 bases of the junction left unmatched. There are 14 residues in the CDR3. Germline loops: CDR1 SGHTA, CDR2 FQGTGA. The CDR3 is CASSEGQVNTEAFF. DNA for the CDR3: TGTGCCAGCAGCGAAGGACAGGTGAACACTGAAGCTTTCTTT.

A few counts support this clone. The chain couples TRBV11-2 to TRBJ2-1, with a tentative D call TRBD1 (5 bases). The CDR3 is 15 amino acids. Deletions cut 6 bases from V and 0 bases from J, with 12 bases between. From germline, CDR1 is SGHAT and CDR2 FQNNGV. The DNA of the CDR3 is TGTGCCAGCAGGCGCGACAGTAGCTCCTACAATGAGCAGTTCTTC. Translated: CASRRDSSSYNEQFF.

This clone was counted between two and nine times. V is TRBV7-9 and J is TRBJ1-4; D might be TRBD1 (6 bases). The germline V and J ends were trimmed by 5 bases and 4 bases, with 11 bases remaining between them. Germline-derived CDR1 and CDR2 are SEHNR and FQNEAQ (reference sequence). This CDR3 is built from 14 residues. CDR3 in amino acids: CASSTPGVNEKLFF. CDR3 nucleotide sequence: TGTGCCAGCAGCACGCCAGGGGTTAATGAAAAACTGTTTTTT.

A few counts support this clone. V and J are TRBV11-2 and TRBJ2-1; D remains unclear. CDR1 and CDR2 from the germline V gene are SGHAT and FQNNGV. V was shortened by 3 bases and J by 7 bases, with 4 bases between the two germline ends. The CDR3 is 11 amino acids. Here the CDR3 DNA reads TGTGCCAGCAGCTTCGTTAATGAGCAGTTCTTC. Protein: CASSFVNEQFF.

V gene TRBV30 combines with J gene TRBJ1-5; D is uncertain. With 1 base removed from V and 4 bases from J, the gap between germline ends came to 5 bases. The CDR3 has 12 amino acids. Per the germline V gene, CDR1 is GTSNPN and CDR2 is SVGIG (reference sequence). CDR3 region: CAWSAVNQPQHF. CDR3 coding DNA: TGTGCCTGGAGTGCGGTGAATCAGCCCCAGCATTTT.

The J gene is TRBJ1-2, the V gene TRBV19, with TRBD1 as a possible D gene (6 bases). This CDR3 is 14 amino acids long. Germline CDR1 and CDR2: LNHDA and SQIVND (reference sequence). V lost 1 base and J lost 5, with 11 bases in between. The CDR3 DNA reads TGTGCCAGTAGTATAGTCGCAGGGGAATATGGCTACACCTTC. Translation: CASSIVAGEYGYTF.

The chain couples TRBV5-4 to TRBJ1-4; a possible D gene is TRBD1 (5 bases). Trimming left V 5 bases short and J 4 bases short, with 12 bases between. Germline V CDR1 and CDR2: SGHNT, YYREEE (reference sequence). The CDR3 loop spans 14 amino acids. The CDR3 reads CASSLPGINEKLFF. The CDR3 region has the DNA TGTGCCAGCAGTTTGCCAGGGATTAATGAAAAACTGTTTTTT.

The chain employs TRBV29-1 and TRBJ2-7, with 7 bases lining up with TRBD1. The ends lost 7 bases at V and 2 bases at J; junction bases unmatched: 5. The CDR3 sequence is 12 residues long. CDR1 SQVTM and CDR2 ANQGSEA come from the germline V gene. The CDR3, as DNA: TGCAGCGCCACGACAGGGCCCTACGAGCAGTACTTC. Its protein product is CSATTGPYEQYF.

This clone occurred a few times. The chain recombines TRBV9 with TRBJ1-2; 10 bases align to TRBD1. V trimming: 3 bases; J trimming: 6 bases; junction bases outside the gene matches: 8. The germline CDR1 and CDR2 sequences are SGDLS and YYNGEE. The CDR3 loop spans 15 amino acids. The CDR3 sequence: CASSADRGLFDGYTF. As DNA, the CDR3 is TGTGCCAGCAGCGCCGACAGGGGGCTCTTCGATGGCTACACCTTC.

This sequence joins TRBV5-6 and TRBJ1-1; the D gene is possibly TRBD1 (6 bases). This CDR3 spans 15 amino acids. Germline V lookup: CDR1 SGHDT, CDR2 YYEEEE. V was trimmed by 4 bases and J by 2 bases, leaving 15 bases between them. CDR3 in DNA: TGTGCCAGCAGCGGATACAACAGGGATAACACTGAAGCTTTCTTT. Translation gives CASSGYNRDNTEAFF.

Only a few counts were recorded for this clone. The gene calls are TRBV4-1 and TRBJ1-3; possible D gene TRBD1, 5 bases. The CDR3 totals 17 residues. Trimming took off 1 base at V and 0 bases at J, with 13 bases between the two ends. Per the germline V gene, CDR1 is MGHRA and CDR2 is YSYEKL. CDR3 DNA: TGCGCCAGCAGCCAAGTCTTGGGGCCCTACTCTGGAAACACCATATATTTT. This translates into CASSQVLGPYSGNTIYF.

This chain links TRBV13 with TRBJ2-1; 9 nucleotides line up with TRBD2. The CDR3 covers 17 residues. In germline, CDR1 is PRHDT, CDR2 FYEKMQ (reference sequence). The V and J ends lost 5 bases and 10 bases, in that order; junction bases with no gene match: 18. The CDR3: CASSRGATSGTPQEQFF. The DNA of the CDR3 is TGTGCCAGCAGCCGGGGAGCGACTAGCGGAACCCCCCAGGAGCAGTTCTTC. The full variable domain, its missing parts supplied by reference TRBV13 and TRBJ2-1, is AAGVIQSPRHLIKEKRETATLKCYPIPRHDTVYWYQQGPGQDPQFLISFYEKMQSDKGSIPDRFSAQQFSDYHSELNMSSLELGDSALYFCASSRGATSGTPQEQFFGPGTRLTVL.

This clone has only a few counts. V gene TRBV5-4 combines with J gene TRBJ2-2, with 7 bases aligning to TRBD1. The germline CDR1 and CDR2 sequences are SGHNT and YYREEE (reference sequence). The V and J ends lost 3 bases and 4 bases, in that order; junction bases with no gene match: 9. The CDR3 loop spans 16 amino acids. Here the CDR3 DNA reads TGTGCCAGCAGCTGGGGACAGTCCCCTGGCACCGGGGAGCTGTTTTTT. It translates to CASSWGQSPGTGELFF. The complete variable domain, with remaining parts taken from reference TRBV5-4 and TRBJ2-2, reads ETGVTQSPTHLIKTRGQQVTLRCSSQSGHNTVSWYQQALGQGPQFIFQYYREEENGRGNFPPRFSGLQFPNYSSELNVNALELDDSALYLCASSWGQSPGTGELFFGEGSRLTVL.

CDR3 in DNA: TGTGCCAGCAGCCGACGACTAGCGGGAGGTTTGGACACAGATACGCAGTATTTT. It yields the protein CASSRRLAGGLDTDTQYF. The chain couples TRBV11-2 to TRBJ2-3; 13 bases fit TRBD2. The CDR3 is made up of 18 amino acids. CDR1 SGHAT and CDR2 FQNNGV come from the germline V gene. The ends lost 5 bases at V and 2 bases at J; junction bases unmatched: 10. The full variable domain, rest sourced from reference TRBV11-2 and TRBJ2-3, is EAGVAQSPRYKIIEKRQSVAFWCNPISGHATLYWYQQILGQGPKLLIQFQNNGVVDDSQLPKDRFSAERLKGVDSTLKIQPAKLEDSAVYLCASSRRLAGGLDTDTQYFGPGTRLTVL.

The chain carries TRBV5-1 and TRBJ2-1, with 7 bases matching TRBD1. The CDR3 has 15 amino acids. The V segment lost 1 base and the J segment 6 bases; nucleotides outside the gene matches: 7. Germline V gene sequence: CDR1 SGHRS, CDR2 YFSETQ. CDR3 nucleotides: TGCGCCAGCAGCTTGCCCATACAGGGGTCCAATGAGCAGTTCTTC. Translated: CASSLPIQGSNEQFF.